A selection of T cell receptor beta chains follows, all from one sample in a study of cytomegalovirus exposure and HLA in healthy donors. Data came from immunoSEQ multiplex PCR; TCRdb stores just in-frame clones and leaves some out. The data contain some 77,000 clones, approximately 94% of them seen just once; the ten biggest clones take up around 1.5%. Source material: PBMCs. The source is a man aged 18 to 29 in good health and CMV-seropositive. CDR3s include the opening cysteine and the closing phenylalanine or tryptophan.

CDR3aa: CASKPGTGGRNSPLHF
v_gene: TRBV5-4

CDR3aa: CASSLAGNSGANVLTF
v_gene: TRBV7-3

CDR3aa: CASSLVEASIFPEQFF
v_gene: TRBV7-6

CDR3aa: CASSFGGQRQYLAKNIQYF
v_gene: TRBV28

CDR3aa: CASSQVSAGGIFNEQFF
v_gene: TRBV4-1

CDR3aa: CASRGSQGTEAFF
v_gene: TRBV6-5

CDR3aa: CASSDPGGNTEAFF
v_gene: TRBV10-2

CDR3aa: CASSIATGLAYEQYF
v_gene: TRBV5-1

CDR3aa: CASSPGQTTGENIQYF
v_gene: TRBV5-1

CDR3aa: CASTLLGTSEETQYF
v_gene: TRBV5-1

CDR3aa: CASSVVSPYEQYF
v_gene: TRBV6-1

CDR3aa: CASSIGSRSYEQYF
v_gene: TRBV19

CDR3aa: CASSTAQYF
v_gene: TRBV6-4

CDR3aa: CASLPEEGAFF
v_gene: TRBV30

CDR3aa: CASSRNRGRETQYF
v_gene: TRBV14

CDR3aa: CASGFRDRGPAFF
v_gene: TRBV12-5

CDR3aa: CSVVSVLSYEQYF
v_gene: TRBV29-1

CDR3aa: CASSLRASGGTDTQYF
v_gene: TRBV7-2

CDR3aa: CASSWGLAGDLSYNEQFF
v_gene: TRBV7-2

CDR3aa: CASSLGHPRTGGYTF
v_gene: TRBV7-8

CDR3aa: CASSQGSFGGGTDTQYF
v_gene: TRBV4-1

CDR3aa: CASRPQGPTGELFF
v_gene: TRBV28

CDR3aa: CASSFGHRYEQYF
v_gene: TRBV27

CDR3aa: CASSVGGGRGRETQYF
v_gene: TRBV9

CDR3aa: CASSDTTRQGKYEQYF
v_gene: TRBV5-8

CDR3aa: CASSELGRESYEQYF
v_gene: TRBV25-1

CDR3aa: CASSGGFYNSPLHF
v_gene: TRBV2

CDR3aa: CATAPGTGVDTQYF
v_gene: TRBV5-1

CDR3aa: CASSPAPLTGVNYGYTF
v_gene: TRBV16

CDR3aa: CASSPRLAGDNEQFF
v_gene: TRBV5-1

CDR3aa: CAISGQGAYTGELFF
v_gene: TRBV10-3

CDR3aa: CASSPSGDEQYF
v_gene: TRBV7-6

CDR3aa: CASSESRGGGKETQYF
v_gene: TRBV6-1

CDR3aa: CASTGTSGTSYNEQFF
v_gene: TRBV5-4

CDR3aa: CASSFDSMNTEAFF
v_gene: TRBV5-1

CDR3aa: CASSIRLEQFF
v_gene: TRBV7-8

CDR3aa: CASSSGGGGEQFF
v_gene: TRBV27

CDR3aa: CASSPRTGSTDTQYF
v_gene: TRBV9